This TCR beta chain originates from a study of shared clonotypes between healthy human individuals. Sequenced by immunoSEQ multiplex PCR; TCRdb stores in-frame clones only, minus some. The sample lists hundreds of thousands of clones; 74% were seen once. CDR3 length: 13 residues. V was shortened by 0 bases and J by 7 bases, with 8 bases between the two germline ends. The germline gives CDR1 SGHRS, CDR2 YFSETQ. This clone was detected many times. The sample consisted of memory CD4+ T cells sorted from blood. Indicated subset: CD45RA-negative fraction. The J gene is TRBJ1-5, the V gene TRBV5-1; D gene uncertain. The TCR was taken from a woman between 25 and 40 years old in good health. The CDR3 nucleotides are TGCGCCAGCAGCTTGGATGTCAGCCAGCCCCAGCATTTT. Translating it yields CASSLDVSQPQHF.